One sample yielded the 19 T cell receptor beta chains listed below, sequenced in a study of shared clonotypes between healthy human individuals. TCRdb's table, derived via immunoSEQ multiplex PCR, lists solely in-frame clones and lacks some. The profile covers about 960,000 clones, with approximately 80% appearing a single time and about 1.5% taken by the ten largest. Sequenced input: memory CD4+ T cells sorted from blood. Noted subset: CD45RA-negative fraction. The receptor source for this set is a man between 18 and 29 years old in good health.

CDR3 sequence (DNA): TGTGCCAGCAGTTATGGAGAGAGCTCCTACGAGCAGTACTTC. This translates into CASSYGESSYEQYF. This chain joins TRBV6-6 and TRBJ2-7, with D hard to call. CDR1 and CDR2 from the germline V gene are MNHNY and SVGAGI (reference sequence). The CDR3 length is 14 residues. Trimming cost V 3 bases and J 0 bases, with 9 bases left between them.

This chain uses TRBV10-3 with TRBJ2-3; 8 positions match TRBD1. V shed 1 base and J 4 bases; nucleotides not matched to a gene: 1. Germline CDR1 and CDR2: ENHRY and SYGVKD. CDR3 length: 14 amino acids. In nucleotides, the CDR3 is TGTGCCATCAGTGAGTTGACAGGGGCAGATACGCAGTATTTT. The encoded protein is CAISELTGADTQYF.

This chain connects TRBV7-2 to TRBJ2-5, with D possibly matching TRBD2 (7 bases). Germline V gives CDR1 SGHTA, CDR2 FQGNSA. Trimming took off 5 bases at V and 9 bases at J, with 25 bases between the two ends. The CDR3 length is 16 residues. Here the CDR3 reads CASSLGGGGAGWAQYF. In DNA, the CDR3 is TGTGCCAGCAGCCTGGGAGGGGGAGGGGCCGGCTGGGCCCAGTACTTC. The full variable domain, completed using reference TRBV7-2 and TRBJ2-5, is GAGVSQSPSNKVTEKGKDVELRCDPISGHTALYWYRQSLGQGLEFLIYFQGNSAPDKSGLPSDRFSAERTGGSVSTLTIQRTQQEDSAVYLCASSLGGGGAGWAQYFGPGTRLLVL.

This clone was counted at least ten times. The V gene is TRBV6-5, the J gene TRBJ1-2; 9 bases align to TRBD1. Germline V gives CDR1 MNHEY, CDR2 SVGAGI. V gave up 6 bases and J gave up 7 bases; unmatched junction bases: 9. This CDR3 has 14 amino acids. The CDR3 here is CASSPGTGRGGYTF. The CDR3 coding sequence is TGTGCCAGCAGCCCTGGGACAGGGCGAGGTGGCTACACCTTC.

The rearrangement uses TRBV30 and TRBJ1-6, with 7 bases aligning to TRBD1. Germline V gene data show CDR1 as GTSNPN and CDR2 as SVGIG (reference sequence). V was clipped by 6 bases and J by 5 bases; unmatched bases: 10. CDR3 length: 15 residues. CDR3 nucleotides: TGTGCCTGCCTAGGCAAAGGGACAGATAATTCACCCCTCCACTTT. Translating it yields CACLGKGTDNSPLHF.

The genes are TRBV7-2 and TRBJ2-7, with a tentative D call TRBD2 (6 bases). Germline loops: CDR1 SGHTA, CDR2 FQGNSA. The CDR3 sequence is 15 residues long. The V end lost 1 base, the J end lost 2 bases, and 12 bases lay between the germline ends. The CDR3 loop is CASSLEGGDTYEQYF. The CDR3 region has the DNA TGTGCCAGCAGCTTAGAAGGCGGGGATACCTACGAGCAGTACTTC.

The chain is built from TRBV18 and TRBJ1-1; D is perhaps TRBD1 (5 bases). Trimming pared 6 bases from V and 7 bases from J, leaving 15 bases between. CDR3 length: 13 residues. The germline V gene encodes CDR1 KGHSH and CDR2 LQKENI. The DNA of the CDR3 is TGTGCCAGCTCCCGAGGCGGGGGAAATGAAGCTTTCTTT. As protein: CASSRGGGNEAFF.

The CDR3 coding sequence is TGTGCCAGCAAGCCCTATACACCCACCTACGAGCAGTACTTC. Protein sequence: CASKPYTPTYEQYF. V usage is TRBV6-5 and J usage is TRBJ2-7; D uncertain. The V end lost 7 bases, the J end lost 2 bases, and 15 bases lay between the germline ends. Germline CDR1 and CDR2: MNHEY and SVGAGI. The CDR3 loop spans 14 amino acids.

The rearrangement links TRBV2 to TRBJ2-3; D is unclear. The CDR3 extends over 12 amino acids. From germline, CDR1 is SNHLY and CDR2 FYNNEI. The V end was cut by 11 bases, the J end by 6 bases, with 15 bases between. CDR3 DNA: TGTGCCCCGGAGACGTCGAGGGATACGCAGTATTTT. Its protein product is CAPETSRDTQYF. The complete variable domain, with remaining parts taken from reference TRBV2 and TRBJ2-3, reads EPEVTQTPSHQVTQMGQEVILRCVPISNHLYFYWYRQILGQKVEFLVSFYNNEISEKSEIFDDQFSVERPDGSNFTLKIRSTKLEDSAMYFCAPETSRDTQYFGPGTRLTVL.

The chain links TRBV7-4 to TRBJ2-7, with 12 bases that match TRBD2. CDR1 is SGHVT and CDR2 is SQSDAQ in the germline V gene. The CDR3 is 15 amino acids. Unmatched junction bases numbered 5, after V lost 5 bases and J lost 3 bases. For the CDR3, the DNA is TGTGCCAGCAGCCCATTGACTAGCGGGAGCTACGAGCAGTACTTC. It yields the protein CASSPLTSGSYEQYF.

The chain carries TRBV10-3 and TRBJ1-3; D is undetermined. CDR1 ENHRY and CDR2 SYGVKD come from the germline V gene. Trimming left V 2 bases short and J 0 bases short, with 11 bases between. CDR3 length: 16 residues. CDR3 residues: CAISENQIPSGNTIYF. CDR3 DNA sequence: TGTGCCATCAGTGAGAATCAGATACCCTCTGGAAACACCATATATTTT.

Here the CDR3 DNA reads TGTGCCAGCAGCGAGGGGCGCAATCAGCCCCAGCATTTT. Protein sequence: CASSEGRNQPQHF. This chain connects TRBV7-9 to TRBJ1-5; tentatively, D is TRBD1 (5 bases). The ends were cut back, 5 bases at V and 2 bases at J, with 7 bases in the middle. The CDR3 has 13 amino acids. CDR1 and CDR2 (germline): SEHNR, FQNEAQ (reference sequence). Full variable domain (outside the CDR3, taken from reference TRBV7-9 and TRBJ1-5): DTGVSQNPRHKITKRGQNVTFRCDPISEHNRLYWYRQTLGQGPEFLTYFQNEAQLEKSRLLSDRFSAERPKGSFSTLEIQRTEQGDSAMYLCASSEGRNQPQHFGDGTRLSIL.

This clone was found once. The chain has TRBV19 and TRBJ2-3; D uncertain. Trimming cost V 0 bases and J 3 bases, with 4 bases left between them. The CDR3 is 13 amino acids. The germline gives CDR1 LNHDA, CDR2 SQIVND (reference sequence). CDR3 loop: CASSIDTTDTQYF. CDR3 coding DNA: TGTGCCAGTAGTATAGATACTACAGATACGCAGTATTTT. The complete variable domain, with remaining parts taken from reference TRBV19 and TRBJ2-3, reads DGGITQSPKYLFRKEGQNVTLSCEQNLNHDAMYWYRQDPGQGLRLIYYSQIVNDFQKGDIAEGYSVSREKKESFPLTVTSAQKNPTAFYLCASSIDTTDTQYFGPGTRLTVL.

The rearrangement joins TRBV30 to TRBJ2-5, with 8 bases fitting TRBD1. The trim removed 2 bases at V and 5 bases at J, leaving 10 bases unmatched. Germline loops: CDR1 GTSNPN, CDR2 SVGIG (reference sequence). This CDR3 is 15 amino acids long. The CDR3 nucleotides are TGTGCCTGGAGTTCTGAGAACAGGGGGGAGGAGACCCAGTACTTC. This sequence encodes CAWSSENRGEETQYF.

This clone was seen more than once but under ten times. This chain connects TRBV27 to TRBJ1-1; 9 bases fit TRBD1. In germline, CDR1 is MNHEY, CDR2 SMNVEV (reference sequence). J was trimmed by 13 bases and V by 6 bases; bases with no gene match: 6. The length of the CDR3 is 11 residues. The CDR3 DNA follows: TGTGCCAGCAGATTGGGACAGGGAGTTTTCTTT. Translating it yields CASRLGQGVFF.

The gene calls are TRBV2 and TRBJ1-1; D unclear. CDR1 and CDR2 from the germline V gene are SNHLY and FYNNEI. The CDR3 extends over 13 amino acids. Trimming took 7 bases from V and 1 from J, leaving 10 bases between them. The CDR3 coding sequence is TGTGCCAGCATCAGACAACGGAACACTGAAGCTTTCTTT. As protein: CASIRQRNTEAFF. Filled out from reference TRBV2 and TRBJ1-1, the complete variable domain reads EPEVTQTPSHQVTQMGQEVILRCVPISNHLYFYWYRQILGQKVEFLVSFYNNEISEKSEIFDDQFSVERPDGSNFTLKIRSTKLEDSAMYFCASIRQRNTEAFFGQGTRLTVV.

This clone was seen at least ten times. V gene TRBV7-3 combines with J gene TRBJ1-6; D is unresolved. Germline CDR1 reads SGHTA; CDR2 reads FQGTGA. The CDR3 loop spans 13 amino acids. V was cut by 3 bases and J by 6 bases, with 6 bases left in between. CDR3 region: CASSFRSNSPLHF. CDR3 nucleotide sequence: TGTGCCAGCAGCTTTCGATCTAATTCACCCCTCCACTTT.

This clone appeared once. The J gene is TRBJ1-2, the V gene TRBV6-1; tentative D call: TRBD1 (6 bases). This CDR3 is 15 amino acids long. Between the trimmed V and J ends, which lost 0 bases and 0 bases, there was a span of 8 bases. Per germline, CDR1 MNHNS and CDR2 SASEGT. The CDR3 here is CASSEAWTANYGYTF. CDR3 coding DNA: TGTGCCAGCAGTGAAGCTTGGACAGCTAACTATGGCTACACCTTC.

V is TRBV11-2 and J is TRBJ1-2, with D hard to call. CDR3 length: 14 residues. The germline V gene encodes CDR1 SGHAT and CDR2 FQNNGV. V lost 0 bases and J lost 1, with 6 bases in between. The CDR3 DNA is TGTGCCAGCAGCTTAGACGGGATTAACTATGGCTACACCTTC. This translates into CASSLDGINYGYTF.